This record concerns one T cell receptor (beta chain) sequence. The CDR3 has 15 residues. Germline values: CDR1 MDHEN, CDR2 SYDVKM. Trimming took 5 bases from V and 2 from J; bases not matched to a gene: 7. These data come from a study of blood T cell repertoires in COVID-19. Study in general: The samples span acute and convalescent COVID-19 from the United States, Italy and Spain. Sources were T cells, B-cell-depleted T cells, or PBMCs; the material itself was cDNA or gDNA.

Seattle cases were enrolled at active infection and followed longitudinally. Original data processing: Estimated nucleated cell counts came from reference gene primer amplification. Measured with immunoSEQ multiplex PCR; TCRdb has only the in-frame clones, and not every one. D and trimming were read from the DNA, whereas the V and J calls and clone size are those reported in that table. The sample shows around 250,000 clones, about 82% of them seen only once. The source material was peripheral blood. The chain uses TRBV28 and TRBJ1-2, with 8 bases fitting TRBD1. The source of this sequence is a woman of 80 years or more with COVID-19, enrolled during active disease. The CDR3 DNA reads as TGTGCCAGCAGTCCCTGGGACAGGCCCAACTATGGCTACACCTTC. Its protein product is CASSPWDRPNYGYTF.